The 23 T cell receptor beta chains in this list originate from one sample, sequenced in a study of blood T cell repertoires in COVID-19. Assay used: immunoSEQ multiplex PCR; TCRdb lists only in-frame clones, some missing. Among roughly 500,000 clones listed, 70% to 90% were seen once. Sample: peripheral blood. The receptor source for this set is a human donor in a cohort sampled during active COVID-19.

The chain recombines TRBV5-4 with TRBJ1-4, with 7 bases that match TRBD1. Unmatched junction bases numbered 4, after V lost 5 bases and J lost 0 bases. The V gene's germline CDR1 is SGHNT and CDR2 YYREEE (reference sequence). CDR3 size: 15 residues. Written as DNA, the CDR3 is TGTGCCAGCAGACGGGACAGCGCAACTAATGAAAAACTGTTTTTT. Amino acid sequence: CASRRDSATNEKLFF.

The gene calls are TRBV6-2 or TRBV6-3 and TRBJ2-7, with 12 bases identical to TRBD2. The CDR3 runs to 16 residues. J lost 7 bases, V lost 2 bases, and 9 bases had no gene match. Per germline, CDR1 MNHEY and CDR2 SVGEGT. The CDR3 is CASSYPRTSGIGEQYF. Written as DNA, the CDR3 is TGTGCCAGCAGTTACCCCAGGACTAGCGGGATAGGGGAGCAGTACTTC.

V usage is TRBV15 and J usage is TRBJ1-2, with 9 bases lining up with TRBD1. V lost 1 base to trimming and J lost 6 bases; unmatched junction nucleotides: 9. This CDR3 is built from 16 residues. Per germline, CDR1 LNHNV and CDR2 YYDKDF (reference sequence). The CDR3 nucleotides read TGTGCCACCAGCAGAGGAGGGACCACAGGGGGCCATGGCTACACCTTC. Residues: CATSRGGTTGGHGYTF.

CDR3 region: CASSPGTSALGQFF. The CDR3 bases are TGTGCCAGCAGCCCCGGGACTAGCGCGCTGGGGCAGTTCTTC. The chain employs TRBV3-1 (or the pseudogene TRBV3-2) and TRBJ2-1; 10 bases are shared with TRBD2. The J segment lost 12 bases and the V segment lost 4 bases, leaving 9 bases of the junction unmatched. This CDR3 is 14 amino acids long. CDR1 is LGHDT, CDR2 YNNKEL, per germline (reference sequence).

The rearrangement joins TRBV29-1 to TRBJ2-5; TRBD2 agrees at 13 bases. The CDR3 runs to 16 residues. Germline CDR1 SQVTM, CDR2 ANQGSEA. The V gene end was trimmed by 7 bases and the J gene end by 4 bases; junction bases not matched to a gene: 12. CDR3 protein: CSAAAWTSGSGETQYF. In DNA form, the CDR3 reads TGCAGCGCTGCCGCCTGGACTAGCGGGAGCGGAGAGACCCAGTACTTC.

J is TRBJ2-7 and V is TRBV6-1, with TRBD2 identical over 9 bases. The CDR3 totals 15 residues. The germline V gene encodes CDR1 MNHNS and CDR2 SASEGT. J lost 6 bases, V lost 2 bases, and 8 bases had no gene match. The CDR3 protein is CASSELAGPIGEQYF. The CDR3 DNA reads as TGTGCCAGCAGTGAACTAGCGGGACCGATTGGCGAGCAGTACTTC.

V and J are TRBV5-1 and TRBJ1-6, with a weak D call TRBD1 (6 bases). CDR1 SGHRS and CDR2 YFSETQ come from the germline V gene. The CDR3 loop spans 17 amino acids. V was pared by 3 bases and J by 0 bases, with 13 bases between. Written as DNA, the CDR3 is TGCGCCAGCAGCTCTCGAGGGGGGGGCTCCTATAATTCACCCCTCCACTTT. Its translation: CASSSRGGGSYNSPLHF.

The CDR3 coding sequence is TGTGCAGTAACCCGGGACAGGGAAACAGACTATGGCTACACCTTC. Its translation: CAVTRDRETDYGYTF. The V call is TRBV7-9, the J call TRBJ1-2; 9 bases are a match to TRBD1. There are 15 residues in the CDR3. Germline CDR1 and CDR2: SEHNR and FQNEAQ (reference sequence).

The chain carries TRBV6-1 and TRBJ1-1; 8 bases are a match to TRBD1. This CDR3 has 13 amino acids. The trim removed 3 bases at V and 6 bases at J, leaving 3 bases unmatched. Germline lookup yields CDR1 MNHNS and CDR2 SASEGT. In DNA, the CDR3 is TGTGCCAGCAGTGACAGGGGGCGGGCTGAAGCTTTCTTT. Its translation is CASSDRGRAEAFF.

The chain couples TRBV12-3 or TRBV12-4 to TRBJ2-5, with D unclear. Between the trimmed V and J ends, which lost 6 bases and 5 bases, there was a span of 10 bases. This CDR3 spans 12 amino acids. CDR3 DNA sequence: TGTGCCAGCAGCCTGGCCATGGAGACCCAGTACTTC. Its translation is CASSLAMETQYF.

The DNA for the CDR3 is TGTGCCTGGACCGCGGGGGGGTGGGTAGAAGCTTTCTTT. Protein: CAWTAGGWVEAFF. V gene TRBV30 combines with J gene TRBJ1-1; possible D gene TRBD1, 5 bases. V was shortened by 4 bases and J by 8 bases, with 17 bases between the two germline ends. CDR3 size: 13 residues. Germline lookup yields CDR1 GTSNPN and CDR2 SVGIG (reference sequence).

This rearrangement joins TRBV15 to TRBJ1-5; D not certain. The CDR3 is 15 residues long. Germline CDR1 is LNHNV and CDR2 is YYDKDF (reference sequence). The ends were cut back, 3 bases at V and 2 bases at J, with 11 bases in the middle. The CDR3 bases are TGTGCCACCAGCAGGGAGAAACTAGGCAATCAGCCCCAGCATTTT. Protein sequence: CATSREKLGNQPQHF.

This rearrangement joins TRBV29-1 to TRBJ2-3, with D perhaps matching TRBD2 (6 bases). The germline V gene encodes CDR1 SQVTM and CDR2 ANQGSEA. The CDR3 has 14 amino acids. V was cut by 7 bases and J by 0 bases, with 14 bases left in between. DNA for the CDR3: TGCAGCGGGGAGGCGGATACTAGCACAGATACGCAGTATTTT. Protein sequence: CSGEADTSTDTQYF.

The chain couples TRBV7-3 to TRBJ1-3; no definite D call. The germline gives CDR1 SGHTA, CDR2 FQGTGA. This CDR3 region has 14 residues. Trimming cost V 5 bases and J 0 bases, with 8 bases left between them. CDR3 amino acids: CASSLTYSGNTIYF. The CDR3 region has the DNA TGTGCCAGCAGCCTTACATACTCTGGAAACACCATATATTTT.

V is TRBV28 and J is TRBJ1-2; a possible D gene is TRBD1 (6 bases). The V gene's germline CDR1 is MDHEN and CDR2 SYDVKM. The CDR3 consists of 13 residues. The germline V and J ends were trimmed by 10 bases and 1 base, with 13 bases remaining between them. CDR3: CATLDSFNYGYTF. The CDR3 region has the DNA TGTGCCACCCTGGACAGTTTTAACTATGGCTACACCTTC.

The chain combines TRBV28 with TRBJ1-2; D gene uncertain. V was pared by 5 bases and J by 3 bases, with 13 bases between. The germline gives CDR1 MDHEN, CDR2 SYDVKM. This CDR3 has 14 residues. The CDR3 protein is CASSIVNGDYGYTF. The DNA for the CDR3 is TGTGCCAGCAGTATTGTCAACGGGGACTATGGCTACACCTTC.

This clone appeared a few times. The chain recombines TRBV18 with TRBJ1-5, with 8 bases matching TRBD1. Germline V lookup: CDR1 KGHSH, CDR2 LQKENI. The CDR3 totals 14 residues. After removal of 3 bases from V and 9 bases from J, the junction contained 7 bases not matched to a gene. The CDR3 DNA is TGTGCCAGCTCACCCGGACAGGGTATGATGCCCCAGCATTTT. Residues: CASSPGQGMMPQHF. The whole variable domain, filled in from reference TRBV18 and TRBJ1-5, reads NAGVMQNPRHLVRRRGQEARLRCSPMKGHSHVYWYRQLPEEGLKFMVYLQKENIIDESGMPKERFSAEFPKEGPSILRIQQVVRGDSAAYFCASSPGQGMMPQHFGDGTRLSIL.

The rearrangement uses TRBV18 and TRBJ2-5, with 9 bases aligning to TRBD2. The CDR3 is 15 residues long. The V gene end was trimmed by 5 bases and the J gene end by 2 bases; junction bases not matched to a gene: 6. Germline CDR1 and CDR2: KGHSH and LQKENI. In DNA, the CDR3 is TGTGCCAGCTCAGCGACTAGCGGACCGCAAGAGACCCAGTACTTC. Its translation is CASSATSGPQETQYF. Variable domain in full (rest from reference TRBV18 and TRBJ2-5): NAGVMQNPRHLVRRRGQEARLRCSPMKGHSHVYWYRQLPEEGLKFMVYLQKENIIDESGMPKERFSAEFPKEGPSILRIQQVVRGDSAAYFCASSATSGPQETQYFGPGTRLLVL.

CDR3 residues: CASSLFGTTRHEQYF. The CDR3, as DNA: TGTGCCAGCAGTTTATTCGGGACAACACGCCACGAGCAGTACTTC. This chain uses TRBV28 with TRBJ2-7; possible D gene TRBD1, 6 bases. The CDR3 is 15 amino acids. V gave up 1 base and J gave up 5 bases, with 15 bases separating them. Germline CDR1 and CDR2: MDHEN and SYDVKM. The whole variable domain, remainder taken from reference TRBV28 and TRBJ2-7, is DVKVTQSSRYLVKRTGEKVFLECVQDMDHENMFWYRQDPGLGLRLIYFSYDVKMKEKGDIPEGYSVSREKKERFSLILESASTNQTSMYLCASSLFGTTRHEQYFGPGTRLTVT.

In its sample, this clone was seen a few times. This chain joins TRBV6-5 and TRBJ1-1, with D perhaps TRBD1 (6 bases). Trimming stripped 2 bases from V and 7 bases from J, with 11 bases between. The CDR3 sequence is 13 residues long. CDR1 is MNHEY and CDR2 is SVGAGI in the germline V gene. The CDR3 nucleotides read TGTGCCAGCAGTTACCGTGGCAGGGGTGAAGCTTTCTTT. This translates into CASSYRGRGEAFF.

This chain links TRBV15 with TRBJ1-2; D possibly corresponds to TRBD1 (6 bases). The germline CDR1 and CDR2 sequences are LNHNV and YYDKDF (reference sequence). The CDR3 extends over 13 amino acids. V lost 1 base and J 6 bases, leaving 9 bases between the germline ends. The chain's CDR3 is CATSRAGGDGYTF. The CDR3 coding sequence is TGTGCCACCAGCAGAGCTGGGGGCGATGGCTACACCTTC.

This sequence joins TRBV29-1 and TRBJ2-2; 8 bases are shared with TRBD1. The CDR3 contains 14 residues. Germline CDR1 reads SQVTM; CDR2 reads ANQGSEA. Trimming cost V 7 bases and J 7 bases; bases outside gene matches: 11. This CDR3 is CSAEPGGRGGELFF. The CDR3 bases are TGCAGCGCAGAACCAGGGGGCAGGGGCGGGGAGCTGTTTTTT.

Here the CDR3 DNA reads TGTGCCAGCAGTGAAGTTTCAACTTCCAATCAGCCCCAGCATTTT. This sequence encodes CASSEVSTSNQPQHF. This sequence joins TRBV2 and TRBJ1-5; no clear D. The CDR3 consists of 15 residues. The V and J ends lost 1 base and 3 bases respectively, with 10 bases between them. The germline CDR1 and CDR2 sequences are SNHLY and FYNNEI.